The 24 T cell receptor beta chains below come from one sample, sequenced in a study of blood T cell repertoires in COVID-19. Sequencing used immunoSEQ multiplex PCR; TCRdb keeps in-frame clones, though not all of them. The table includes 150,000 to 200,000 clones, approximately 85% detected once. The source material was peripheral blood. Receptor source: a man in his forties with acute or convalescent COVID-19.

V is TRBV29-1 and J is TRBJ2-5; 9 positions agree with TRBD1. The V gene end was trimmed by 6 bases and the J gene end by 8 bases; junction bases not matched to a gene: 13. This CDR3 comprises 14 residues. CDR1 and CDR2 (germline): SQVTM, ANQGSEA. The DNA of the CDR3 is TGCAGCGTCGGGATCCTCGACAGGGGGATAACCCAGTACTTC. This translates into CSVGILDRGITQYF. Full variable domain (remainder filled in from reference TRBV29-1 and TRBJ2-5): SAVISQKPSRDICQRGTSLTIQCQVDSQVTMMFWYRQQPGQSLTLIATANQGSEATYESGFVIDKFPISRPNLTFSTLTVSNMSPEDSSIYLCSVGILDRGITQYFGPGTRLLVL.

This chain joins TRBV7-2 and TRBJ1-2, with D uncertain. Trimming pared 7 bases from V and 3 bases from J, leaving 18 bases between. The CDR3 extends over 15 amino acids. CDR1 and CDR2 from the germline V gene are SGHTA and FQGNSA. The CDR3 sequence is CASILTSGSYYGYTF. The DNA of the CDR3 is TGTGCCAGCATCCTCACTAGTGGGTCCTACTATGGCTACACCTTC. Combining the CDR3 with reference TRBV7-2 and TRBJ1-2 gives the whole variable domain GAGVSQSPSNKVTEKGKDVELRCDPISGHTALYWYRQSLGQGLEFLIYFQGNSAPDKSGLPSDRFSAERTGGSVSTLTIQRTQQEDSAVYLCASILTSGSYYGYTFGSGTRLTVV.

This clone was recorded once. Different DNA sequences within this sample yield the same CDR3. The genes are TRBV11-3 and TRBJ1-1; 7 positions agree with TRBD1. V shed 5 bases, J shed 4 bases, and the junction held 1 base outside the gene matches. The CDR3 consists of 12 residues. Germline V gene data show CDR1 as SGHNT and CDR2 as YENEEA. CDR3 nucleotide sequence: TGTGCCAGCAGCCCAGGGGGCACTGAAGCTTTCTTT. Protein: CASSPGGTEAFF.

The genes are TRBV19 and TRBJ2-1; unclear D gene. V gave up 5 bases and J gave up 10 bases, with 9 bases separating them. The V gene's germline CDR1 is LNHDA and CDR2 SQIVND (reference sequence). CDR3 size: 11 residues. This chain's CDR3 is CASSPGREQFF. The CDR3 bases are TGTGCCAGTAGTCCCGGCAGGGAGCAGTTCTTC.

The V gene is TRBV20-1, the J gene TRBJ2-7; D is unclear. Germline lookup yields CDR1 DFQATT and CDR2 SNEGSKA (reference sequence). V was clipped by 3 bases and J by 5 bases, with 5 bases between them. CDR3 length: 10 residues. In DNA form, the CDR3 reads TGCAGTGCTAGTACACACGAGCAGTACTTC. It codes for CSASTHEQYF.

This clone has only one observation. This chain joins TRBV7-3 and TRBJ2-2; 7 bases agree with TRBD2. Germline V gene data show CDR1 as SGHTA and CDR2 as FQGTGA. Germline trimming cut 5 bases from V and 7 bases from J; bases unmatched to any gene: 4. CDR3 size: 13 residues. The CDR3 bases are TGTGCCAGCAGCCGGGAGGCCTTCGGGGAGCTGTTTTTT. This gives the protein CASSREAFGELFF.

With respect to this clone: The same CDR3 arises from other DNA sequences in this sample as well. CDR3 in amino acids: CASSFNRFSYEQYF. The CDR3 DNA sequence: TGTGCCAGCAGTTTTAACAGGTTTTCCTACGAGCAGTACTTC. The chain is built from TRBV2 and TRBJ2-7; possibly TRBD1 for D (5 bases). Germline CDR1 SNHLY, CDR2 FYNNEI. The CDR3 extends over 14 amino acids. V was trimmed by 5 bases and J by 1 base, leaving 12 bases between them.

The chain couples TRBV14 to TRBJ1-5; D is uncertain. V lost 1 base and J 3 bases, leaving 13 bases between the germline ends. The CDR3 runs 16 residues. The germline CDR1 and CDR2 sequences are SGHDN and FVKESK. The CDR3 sequence is CASSQGRIVNNQPQHF. DNA for the CDR3: TGTGCCAGCAGCCAAGGCAGGATTGTGAACAATCAGCCCCAGCATTTT.

A few counts support this clone. This chain joins TRBV7-9 and TRBJ1-1, with D uncertain. The CDR3 is 12 residues long. Germline loops: CDR1 SEHNR, CDR2 FQNEAQ (reference sequence). V dropped 8 bases and J dropped 7 bases, with 14 bases sitting between them. This CDR3 is CASALTGNEAFF. The DNA for the CDR3 is TGTGCCAGCGCCCTAACGGGGAATGAAGCTTTCTTT.

This clone occurred a few times. The chain is built from TRBV18 and TRBJ2-5; D ambiguous. The CDR3 runs 15 residues. Germline V gene sequence: CDR1 KGHSH, CDR2 LQKENI. V dropped 2 bases and J dropped 5 bases, with 15 bases sitting between them. The CDR3 protein is CASSPYQSLGETQYF. The CDR3 DNA sequence: TGTGCCAGCTCACCATACCAGAGCCTCGGGGAGACCCAGTACTTC. The entire variable domain, with the rest obtained from reference TRBV18 and TRBJ2-5, is as follows: NAGVMQNPRHLVRRRGQEARLRCSPMKGHSHVYWYRQLPEEGLKFMVYLQKENIIDESGMPKERFSAEFPKEGPSILRIQQVVRGDSAAYFCASSPYQSLGETQYFGPGTRLLVL.

This clone was seen once. The gene calls are TRBV3-1 (or the pseudogene TRBV3-2) and TRBJ1-4, with D perhaps matching TRBD1 (5 bases). There are 15 residues in the CDR3. V was pared by 1 base and J by 8 bases, with 14 bases between. CDR1 is LGHDT and CDR2 is YNNKEL in the germline V gene (reference sequence). The CDR3 nucleotides are TGTGCCAGCAGCCAAGGGGGACTGGGGGTGGAAAAACTGTTTTTT. The encoded protein is CASSQGGLGVEKLFF.

The chain uses TRBV30 and TRBJ1-1; D may be TRBD1 (5 bases). This CDR3 region has 16 residues. The germline gives CDR1 GTSNPN, CDR2 SVGIG (reference sequence). Trimming removed 0 bases at V and 4 bases at J, with 18 bases between. CDR3 protein: CAWSVWAGRSGTEAFF. The CDR3, as DNA: TGTGCCTGGAGTGTCTGGGCAGGGCGATCGGGCACTGAAGCTTTCTTT.

V usage is TRBV5-6 and J usage is TRBJ1-5; unclear D gene. CDR3 length: 13 amino acids. The germline CDR1 and CDR2 sequences are SGHDT and YYEEEE. The V gene lost 0 bases and the J gene lost 4 bases, with 5 bases spanning the gap. For the CDR3, the DNA is TGTGCCAGCAGCTTGGACGGGAATCAGCCCCAGCATTTT. This sequence encodes CASSLDGNQPQHF. Variable domain in full (rest from reference TRBV5-6 and TRBJ1-5): DAGVTQSPTHLIKTRGQQVTLRCSPKSGHDTVSWYQQALGQGPQFIFQYYEEEERQRGNFPDRFSGHQFPNYSSELNVNALLLGDSALYLCASSLDGNQPQHFGDGTRLSIL.

V and J are TRBV15 and TRBJ1-4; TRBD1 matches at 8 bases. The CDR3 is made up of 15 amino acids. Germline lookup yields CDR1 LNHNV and CDR2 YYDKDF (reference sequence). V shed 1 base, J shed 7 bases, and the junction held 5 bases outside the gene matches. CDR3 region: CATSRAGTGPEKLFF. As DNA, the CDR3 is TGTGCCACCAGCAGAGCCGGGACAGGCCCTGAAAAACTGTTTTTT.

This chain uses TRBV27 with TRBJ2-1, with 7 bases identical to TRBD1. The CDR3 is 14 amino acids. Germline CDR1 MNHEY, CDR2 SMNVEV (reference sequence). V lost 9 bases to trimming and J lost 2 bases; unmatched junction nucleotides: 7. Here the CDR3 reads CASMIDRAYNEQFF. CDR3 in DNA: TGTGCCAGTATGATAGACAGGGCCTACAATGAGCAGTTCTTC.

This clone was seen a single time. The chain links TRBV9 to TRBJ1-1; D call uncertain. CDR1 SGDLS and CDR2 YYNGEE come from the germline V gene. CDR3 length: 15 amino acids. Trimming cost V 3 bases and J 1 base, with 13 bases left between them. The CDR3 DNA is TGTGCCAGCAGCGAACAACCCACGGGGAACACTGAAGCTTTCTTT. It codes for CASSEQPTGNTEAFF.

The chain combines TRBV6-5 with TRBJ2-5, with 8 nucleotides matching TRBD2. V was pared by 0 bases and J by 5 bases, with 5 bases of the junction left unmatched. Germline CDR1 and CDR2: MNHEY and SVGAGI. The CDR3 sequence is 15 residues long. CDR3 DNA: TGTGCCAGCAGTTACTCTCCGGGGGGGGCCGAGACCCAGTACTTC. It is translated as CASSYSPGGAETQYF.

The chain combines TRBV7-8 with TRBJ1-4; D may be TRBD1 (6 bases). The CDR3 sequence is 15 residues long. Trimming stripped 1 base from V and 5 bases from J, with 11 bases between. The germline V gene has CDR1 SGHVS and CDR2 FQNEAQ. Here the CDR3 reads CASSLDGTSNEKLFF. In DNA form, the CDR3 reads TGTGCCAGCAGCTTAGACGGGACATCAAATGAAAAACTGTTTTTT.

The chain employs TRBV5-1 and TRBJ2-1; TRBD1 matches 10 bases. After removal of 4 bases from V and 2 bases from J, the junction contained 9 bases not matched to a gene. CDR1 is SGHRS, CDR2 YFSETQ, per germline. This CDR3 comprises 17 residues. CDR3 nucleotide sequence: TGCGCCAGCAGCGGCGACAGGGGGCTCTTCGCCTACAATGAGCAGTTCTTC. It is translated as CASSGDRGLFAYNEQFF.

This clone appeared a few times. This sequence joins TRBV5-1 and TRBJ2-7; tentatively, D is TRBD2 (5 bases). CDR3 length: 12 amino acids. Germline V CDR1 and CDR2: SGHRS, YFSETQ. Trimming took off 9 bases at V and 2 bases at J, with 12 bases between the two ends. The CDR3 sequence is CATRGDAYEQYF. CDR3 DNA: TGCGCCACCCGGGGTGACGCCTACGAGCAGTACTTC. Drawing the rest from reference TRBV5-1 and TRBJ2-7, the complete variable domain is KAGVTQTPRYLIKTRGQQVTLSCSPISGHRSVSWYQQTPGQGLQFLFEYFSETQRNKGNFPGRFSGRQFSNSRSEMNVSTLELGDSALYLCATRGDAYEQYFGPGTRLTVT.

The chain recombines TRBV21-1 with TRBJ1-1. TRBV21-1 is flagged as a pseudogene. The CDR3 has 14 residues. The DNA of the CDR3 is TGTGCCAGCAGGGCCCACCGGGAGAACACTGAAGCTTTCTTT. It is translated as CASRAHRENTEAFF.

J is TRBJ1-1 and V is TRBV19, with D tentatively TRBD1 (6 bases). The V gene's germline CDR1 is LNHDA and CDR2 SQIVND (reference sequence). Trimming left V 2 bases short and J 0 bases short, with 7 bases between. The CDR3 is made up of 14 amino acids. The CDR3 DNA is TGTGCCAGTAGTATAACAGGGATGAACACTGAAGCTTTCTTT. Amino acids: CASSITGMNTEAFF.

The CDR3 protein is CASSPRDRGTEAFF. CDR3 nucleotide sequence: TGTGCCAGCAGCCCCCGGGACAGGGGGACTGAAGCTTTCTTT. The rearrangement uses TRBV5-8 and TRBJ1-1, with 11 bases matching TRBD1. With 4 bases clipped from V and 5 bases from J, the junction kept 4 bases outside the gene matches. CDR3 length: 14 amino acids. The V gene's germline CDR1 is SGHTS and CDR2 YDEGEE. Based on the CDR3 plus reference TRBV5-8 and TRBJ1-1, the full variable domain is EAGVTQSPTHLIKTRGQQATLRCSPISGHTSVYWYQQALGLGLQFLLWYDEGEERNRGNFPPRFSGRQFPNYSSELNVNALELEDSALYLCASSPRDRGTEAFFGQGTRLTVV.

J is TRBJ1-3 and V is TRBV15; D is ambiguous. Trimming stripped 2 bases from V and 1 base from J, with 9 bases between. Per germline, CDR1 LNHNV and CDR2 YYDKDF (reference sequence). The CDR3 consists of 15 residues. CDR3 in DNA: TGTGCCACCAGCAGATCACCGAGGTCTGGAAACACCATATATTTT. Amino acid sequence: CATSRSPRSGNTIYF.